Below are 20 T cell receptor beta chains sequenced from a single sample in a study of T cell responses to AZD1222 COVID-19 vaccine. Profiling relied on immunoSEQ multiplex PCR, and the TCRdb table lists in-frame clones only, not all of them. Here the sample spans 40,000 to 45,000 clones, just under 80% being singletons. Sequencing was performed on peripheral blood, taken 28 days after the second dose of the MenACWY control vaccine. Every receptor here comes from an adult who received the MenACWY meningococcal vaccine as a control.

The CDR3 here is CASSERTDQLLRNTIYF. In nucleotides, the CDR3 is TGTGCCAGCAGTGAACGGACAGACCAGTTACTTAGAAACACCATATATTTT. The chain has TRBV6-1 and TRBJ1-3; D perhaps matches TRBD1 (6 bases). The CDR3 consists of 17 residues. With 2 bases removed from V and 5 bases from J, the gap between germline ends came to 19 bases. Germline assignment: CDR1 MNHNS and CDR2 SASEGT.

J is TRBJ1-1 and V is TRBV18; D not resolved. CDR1 KGHSH and CDR2 LQKENI come from the germline V gene. Trimming took off 1 base at V and 0 bases at J, with 9 bases between the two ends. The CDR3 length is 15 residues. CDR3 in DNA: TGTGCCAGCTCACCACAGGGAGCCTTGAACACTGAAGCTTTCTTT. This sequence encodes CASSPQGALNTEAFF.

This chain uses TRBV19 with TRBJ2-2; D not resolved. The CDR3 consists of 10 residues. V lost 11 bases and J lost 7, with 8 bases in between. CDR1 and CDR2 from the germline V gene are LNHDA and SQIVND (reference sequence). This CDR3 is CAPPIGELFF. CDR3 nucleotides: TGTGCCCCCCCGATCGGGGAGCTGTTTTTT.

The J gene is TRBJ2-2, the V gene TRBV10-3; TRBD2 matches at 8 bases. CDR3 size: 15 residues. Germline assignment: CDR1 ENHRY and CDR2 SYGVKD. The V and J ends lost 4 bases and 8 bases, in that order; junction bases with no gene match: 9. The CDR3 region is CAISGSVSGSGELFF. CDR3 nucleotides: TGTGCCATCAGTGGATCCGTAAGCGGGAGTGGGGAGCTGTTTTTT.

The chain uses TRBV19 and TRBJ2-3; D is undetermined. The germline CDR1 and CDR2 sequences are LNHDA and SQIVND (reference sequence). Between the trimmed V and J ends, which lost 5 bases and 5 bases, there was a span of 8 bases. The CDR3 contains 12 residues. CDR3 residues: CASSPLGDTQYF. In DNA form, the CDR3 reads TGTGCCAGTAGTCCCCTGGGAGATACGCAGTATTTT.

This clone was detected only once. The chain employs TRBV29-1 and TRBJ2-1; 10 positions agree with TRBD2. With 2 bases clipped from V and 10 bases from J, the junction kept 8 bases outside the gene matches. The CDR3 runs 14 residues. From germline, CDR1 is SQVTM and CDR2 ANQGSEA. CDR3 nucleotides: TGCAGCGTTGAACTAGCGGGAGTAGCGGGGGAGCAGTTCTTC. Translated, it gives CSVELAGVAGEQFF.

The V and J genes are TRBV20-1 and TRBJ2-5, with no clear D. Trimming pared 4 bases from V and 2 bases from J, leaving 5 bases between. This CDR3 region has 11 residues. Germline V gene data show CDR1 as DFQATT and CDR2 as SNEGSKA (reference sequence). The CDR3 spells CSAKSQETQYF. The CDR3, as DNA: TGCAGTGCTAAGAGTCAAGAGACCCAGTACTTC.

The chain couples TRBV19 to TRBJ1-2, with 7 bases lining up with TRBD1. Germline values: CDR1 LNHDA, CDR2 SQIVND (reference sequence). J gave up 8 bases and V 3 bases, and 3 bases lay outside the gene matches. CDR3 length: 12 residues. In DNA, the CDR3 is TGTGCCAGTAGTATGACGGGACAGGGCTACACCTTC. Amino acid sequence: CASSMTGQGYTF.

The CDR3 is CASARGQEYTEAFF. The CDR3 DNA sequence: TGTGCCAGCGCGCGGGGACAGGAGTACACTGAAGCTTTCTTT. The V and J genes are TRBV2 and TRBJ1-1; 8 nucleotides match TRBD1. The CDR3 covers 14 residues. Germline CDR1 and CDR2: SNHLY and FYNNEI. V trimming: 8 bases; J trimming: 3 bases; junction bases outside the gene matches: 8.

This chain joins TRBV29-1 and TRBJ1-2, with D possibly matching TRBD1 (5 bases). The V end lost 3 bases, the J end lost 8 bases, and 13 bases lay between the germline ends. This CDR3 is 12 amino acids long. CDR1 and CDR2 (germline): SQVTM, ANQGSEA. CDR3 nucleotide sequence: TGCAGCGTTGACGGCCAGGGAAGAGGCTACACCTTC. Protein sequence: CSVDGQGRGYTF.

The genes are TRBV28 and TRBJ1-1, with unresolved D. V lost 6 bases to trimming and J lost 1 base, with 3 bases between them. The CDR3 extends over 11 amino acids. Germline CDR1 reads MDHEN; CDR2 reads SYDVKM. CDR3 nucleotides: TGTGCCAGCAGCGGGAACACTGAAGCTTTCTTT. It codes for CASSGNTEAFF.

J is TRBJ2-3 and V is TRBV2, with D unclear. The length of the CDR3 is 11 residues. V was pared by 7 bases and J by 6 bases, with 8 bases between. CDR1 SNHLY and CDR2 FYNNEI come from the germline V gene. The CDR3 reads CASIKMDTQYF. For the CDR3, the DNA is TGTGCCAGCATTAAAATGGATACGCAGTATTTT.

This chain uses TRBV2 with TRBJ2-5; D is unclear. Germline CDR1 SNHLY, CDR2 FYNNEI. The CDR3 is made up of 12 amino acids. Trimming pared 2 bases from V and 5 bases from J, leaving 6 bases between. The CDR3 sequence is CASSENRETQYF. The CDR3 coding sequence is TGTGCCAGCAGTGAAAACCGGGAGACCCAGTACTTC.

This clone has a single count. The chain is built from TRBV7-8 and TRBJ2-1; D perhaps matches TRBD2 (5 bases). Germline V gene sequence: CDR1 SGHVS, CDR2 FQNEAQ. Between the trimmed V and J ends, which lost 6 bases and 0 bases, there was a span of 15 bases. The CDR3 runs 16 residues. The DNA for the CDR3 is TGTGCCAGCAGTATTGAGGGTACGAGCTCCTACAATGAGCAGTTCTTC. This codes for CASSIEGTSSYNEQFF.

The chain carries TRBV30 and TRBJ2-6; possible D gene TRBD1, 5 bases. V lost 2 bases, J lost 4 bases, and 9 bases lay in between. Germline V gene data show CDR1 as GTSNPN and CDR2 as SVGIG (reference sequence). The CDR3 extends over 14 amino acids. The CDR3 is CAWSTGLGANVLTF. DNA for the CDR3: TGTGCCTGGAGTACAGGCCTGGGGGCCAACGTCCTGACTTTC.

The rearrangement links TRBV29-1 to TRBJ2-7, with D uncertain. The germline V gene encodes CDR1 SQVTM and CDR2 ANQGSEA. This CDR3 contains 13 residues. Between the trimmed V and J ends, which lost 4 bases and 2 bases, there was a span of 12 bases. The CDR3 here is CSVVPSEPYEQYF. The CDR3 DNA reads as TGCAGCGTTGTGCCCAGCGAACCCTACGAGCAGTACTTC.

This clone appeared a few times. The V and J genes are TRBV30 and TRBJ1-3, with D uncertain. The ends were cut back, 6 bases at V and 0 bases at J, with 3 bases in the middle. The CDR3 runs 11 residues. The V gene's germline CDR1 is GTSNPN and CDR2 SVGIG (reference sequence). The CDR3 is CACPSGNTIYF. In nucleotides, the CDR3 is TGTGCCTGTCCCTCTGGAAACACCATATATTTT. The full variable domain, with the rest looked up from reference TRBV30 and TRBJ1-3, is SQTIHQWPATLVQPVGSPLSLECTVEGTSNPNLYWYRQAAGRGLQLLFYSVGIGQISSEVPQNLSASRPQDRQFILSSKKLLLSDSGFYLCACPSGNTIYFGEGSWLTVV.

With respect to this clone: The DNA is left out, because the CDR3 cannot be placed on it with certainty; the CDR3 is given as TCRdb lists it. J is TRBJ1-1 and V is TRBV5-1; TRBD1 is the table's D call and was not checked against the DNA. Germline V gene data show CDR1 as SGHRS and CDR2 as YFSETQ. The CDR3 has 15 amino acids, counting both end residues. The CDR3 sequence: CASSTSGQMNTEAFF.

The gene calls are TRBV30 and TRBJ1-3; D gene ambiguous. Germline CDR1 GTSNPN, CDR2 SVGIG (reference sequence). The CDR3 has 16 residues. The ends were cut back, 5 bases at V and 2 bases at J, with 19 bases in the middle. CDR3 sequence (DNA): TGTGCCTGGTCCCGCGAGCATCTCCCCCCTGGAAACACCATATATTTT. Protein product: CAWSREHLPPGNTIYF.

The rearrangement links TRBV7-6 to TRBJ2-1; no clear D. V was clipped by 1 base and J by 4 bases, with 11 bases between them. The CDR3 spans 15 residues. Germline V lookup: CDR1 SGHVS, CDR2 FNYEAQ. CDR3: CASSLVGSLYNEQFF. The DNA for the CDR3 is TGTGCCAGCAGCTTAGTCGGTAGCCTTTACAATGAGCAGTTCTTC.